This TCR beta chain was obtained from a study of molecular identifiers for immune sequencing clone quantification. About this clonotype itself: One end of the junction does not line up with germline, which may come from a read error.

Looked up from germline, CDR1 is MNHEY and CDR2 is SMNVEV (reference sequence). The length of the CDR3 is 14 residues. TCRdb reprocessed the PCR reads via MiXCR and lists one record per CDR3 protein. The table includes over 600,000 distinct CDR3 sequences, less than 20% detected once. Libraries used about 19,000 to 1,000,000 sorted naive CD8 T cells and 10%, 30% or 50% RNA input. The sequencing input was naive CD8+ T cells from blood, with Jurkat cell RNA spiked in. Stated subset: FACS-sorted CD8+CD4-CCR7+CD45RA+ naive T cells. The TCR originated in a human donor in good health. Some libraries in this study had Jurkat cell RNA spiked in. This chain links TRBV27 with TRBJ2-3; 8 bases line up with TRBD2. CDR3 in amino acids: CASMEGLVTVTQYF. As DNA, the CDR3 is TGTGCCAGCATGGAGGGACTAGTCACAGTTACGCAGTATTTT.